This T cell receptor (beta chain) was recovered during a study of T cells in narcolepsy. About the research overall: Enrolled donors included narcolepsy type 1 or type 2 patients and healthy controls. The study, taken as a whole, reports: Autoreactive clonotypes reportedly recurred in blood of same and different patients, not controls. Comparing one patient's CSF and blood CD4+ clonotypes highlighted HCRT- and TRIB2-specific autoreactive clonotypes.

Only in-frame clones appear in the TCRdb table, and some are missing; sequencing was by immunoSEQ multiplex PCR. The sample holds tens of thousands of clones, about 80% seen once. As concerns this clone: The target antigen is unknown.

V was clipped by 9 bases and J by 7 bases, with 18 bases between them. Germline assignment: CDR1 LNHDA and CDR2 SQIVND (reference sequence). CDR3 size: 13 residues. Input material: CD45RA- memory CD4+ T cells from PBMCs. The clonotype originates from a human donor with narcolepsy. The J gene is TRBJ1-1, the V gene TRBV19, with D tentatively TRBD1 (6 bases). In DNA form, the CDR3 reads TGTGCCAGCCACACCCACAGGGCAGGTGAAGCTTTCTTT. Translation: CASHTHRAGEAFF. Combining the CDR3 with reference TRBV19 and TRBJ1-1 gives the whole variable domain DGGITQSPKYLFRKEGQNVTLSCEQNLNHDAMYWYRQDPGQGLRLIYYSQIVNDFQKGDIAEGYSVSREKKESFPLTVTSAQKNPTAFYLCASHTHRAGEAFFGQGTRLTVV.